This T cell receptor beta chain is drawn from a study of T-cell reconstitution after alpha-beta-depleted transplantation in children. This clonotype was detected only a few times. The target antigen is unknown. Unique molecular identifiers were built into the TCRbeta library. TCRdb re-analysed the PCR reads in MiXCR, keeping a single row per CDR3 protein. This sample yields about 58,000 distinct CDR3 sequences, of which 35% to 55% are seen a single time; nearly 98% belongs to the top ten. Study-wide findings and caveats: It was newly produced T cells that mostly accounted for T-cell counts and diversity one year after transplant.

The germline gives CDR1 SQVTM, CDR2 ANQGSEA. CDR3 length: 12 residues. The germline V and J ends were trimmed by 4 bases and 5 bases, with 11 bases remaining between them. The sequencing here drew on PBMCs, mostly from graft donor cells, taken 360 days after TCRalphabeta/CD19-depleted stem cell transplant. The TCR was taken from a male patient aged 10 to 17 who had a stem cell transplant for acute lymphoblastic leukemia, so the T cells may come from the graft donor. The V call is TRBV29-1, the J call TRBJ2-5, with unresolved D. Here the CDR3 DNA reads TGCAGCGTTGGGGTTGCGGTGGAGACCCAGTACTTC. This encodes CSVGVAVETQYF.